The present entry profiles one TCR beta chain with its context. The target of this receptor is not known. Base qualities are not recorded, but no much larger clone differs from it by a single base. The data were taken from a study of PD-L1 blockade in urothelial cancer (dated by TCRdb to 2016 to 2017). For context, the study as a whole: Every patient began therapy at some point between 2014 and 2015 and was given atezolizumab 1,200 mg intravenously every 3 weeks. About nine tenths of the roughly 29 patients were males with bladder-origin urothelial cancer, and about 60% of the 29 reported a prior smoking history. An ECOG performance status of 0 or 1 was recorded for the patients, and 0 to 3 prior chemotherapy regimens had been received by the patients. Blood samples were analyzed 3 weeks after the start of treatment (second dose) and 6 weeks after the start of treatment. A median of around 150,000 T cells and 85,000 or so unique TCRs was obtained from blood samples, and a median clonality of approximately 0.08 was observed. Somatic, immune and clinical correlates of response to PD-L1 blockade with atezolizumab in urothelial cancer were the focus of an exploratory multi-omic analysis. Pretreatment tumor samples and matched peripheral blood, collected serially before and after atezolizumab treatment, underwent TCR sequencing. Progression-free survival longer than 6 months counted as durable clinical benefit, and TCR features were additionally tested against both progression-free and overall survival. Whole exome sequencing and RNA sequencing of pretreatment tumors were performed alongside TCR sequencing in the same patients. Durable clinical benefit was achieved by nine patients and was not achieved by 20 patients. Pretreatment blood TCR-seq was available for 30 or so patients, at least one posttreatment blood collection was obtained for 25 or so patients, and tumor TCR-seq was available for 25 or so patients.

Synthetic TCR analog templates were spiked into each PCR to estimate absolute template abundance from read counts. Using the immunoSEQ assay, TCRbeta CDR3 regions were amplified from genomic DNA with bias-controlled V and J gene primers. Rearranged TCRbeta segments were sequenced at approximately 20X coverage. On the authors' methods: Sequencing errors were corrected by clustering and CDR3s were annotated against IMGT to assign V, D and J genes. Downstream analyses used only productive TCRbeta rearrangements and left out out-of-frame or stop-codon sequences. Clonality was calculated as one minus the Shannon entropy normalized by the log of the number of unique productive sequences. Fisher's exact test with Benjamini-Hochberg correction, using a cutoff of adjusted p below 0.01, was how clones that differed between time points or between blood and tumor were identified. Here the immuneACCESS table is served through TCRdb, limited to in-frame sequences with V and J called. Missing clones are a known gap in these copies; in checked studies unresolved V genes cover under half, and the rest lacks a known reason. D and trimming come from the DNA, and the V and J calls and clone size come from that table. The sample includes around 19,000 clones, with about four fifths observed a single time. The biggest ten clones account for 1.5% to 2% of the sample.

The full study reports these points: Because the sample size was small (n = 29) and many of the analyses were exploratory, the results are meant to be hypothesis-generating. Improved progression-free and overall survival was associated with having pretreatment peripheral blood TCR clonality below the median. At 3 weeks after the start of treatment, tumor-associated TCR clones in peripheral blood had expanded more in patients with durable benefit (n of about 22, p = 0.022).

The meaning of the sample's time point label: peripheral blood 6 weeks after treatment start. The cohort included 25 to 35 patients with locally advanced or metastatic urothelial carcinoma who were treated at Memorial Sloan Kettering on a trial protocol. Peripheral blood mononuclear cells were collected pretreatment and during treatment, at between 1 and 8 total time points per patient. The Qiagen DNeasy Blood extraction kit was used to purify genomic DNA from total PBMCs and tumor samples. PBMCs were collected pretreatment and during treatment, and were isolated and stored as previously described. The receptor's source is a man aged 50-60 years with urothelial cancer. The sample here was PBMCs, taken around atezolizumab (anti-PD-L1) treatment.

For the CDR3, the sequence is CASSLRTGGLTFYGYTF. The nucleotide sequence reads as follows: TGTGCCAGCAGCCTCCGGACAGGGGGCTTGACTTTCTATGGCTACACCTTC. The chain couples TRBV13 to TRBJ1-2; 11 junctional bases match TRBD1. CDR1 and CDR2, per the germline V gene (reference sequence), are PRHDT and FYEKMQ. The junction shows trimming of 5 bases on V and 4 bases on J, and the gene matches do not reach 12 bases of it. Spanning cysteine to phenylalanine, the CDR3 consists of 17 amino acids. CDR3 DNA only is kept here, 51 bases in frame from base 1.